The source of this T cell receptor (beta chain) is a study of cytomegalovirus exposure and HLA in healthy donors. The study ran its PCR with 60 Vbeta and 13 Jbeta primers. Profiling relied on immunoSEQ multiplex PCR, and the TCRdb table lists in-frame clones only, not all of them. The repertoire holds 160,000 or so clones, with roughly 80% as singletons. The CDR3 runs 14 residues. The ends were cut back, 5 bases at V and 8 bases at J, with 18 bases in the middle. CDR1 SGHVS and CDR2 FQNEAQ come from the germline V gene. The chain carries TRBV7-8 and TRBJ1-2; the D gene is possibly TRBD1 (6 bases). The TCR was taken from a male donor in good health and CMV-seronegative. Material for sequencing was PBMCs. CDR3 in amino acids: CASSPFGGRGGYTF. The CDR3 bases are TGTGCCAGCAGCCCCTTTGGGGGCCGGGGAGGCTACACCTTC.